This is a list of T cell receptor beta chains from one sample in a study of siplizumab effects on memory and regulatory T cells. The data were produced by immunoSEQ multiplex PCR, yet TCRdb's version contains in-frame clones alone and is incomplete. The sample includes tens of thousands of clones, around 97% of them seen just once. The source material was naive CD8+ T cells sorted from blood. These receptors came from a human donor in good health. Each CDR3 is given with its conserved first and last residue. A D gene is named only where the DNA matches it firmly. Only some rows state a clone size, as once, few, many or a class for expanded clones.

d_gene,j_gene,abundance,len,v_gene,CDR3aa,CDR3nt
TRBD2,TRBJ2-3,NA,16,TRBV11-3,CASSSNSGRDADTQYF,TGTGCCAGCAGTTCTAACAGCGGGAGAGACGCAGATACGCAGTATTTT
TRBD1,TRBJ1-1,NA,15,TRBV7-9,CASSLLGQMNTEAFF,TGTGCCAGCAGCTTACTGGGACAGATGAACACTGAAGCTTTCTTT
NA,TRBJ2-7,NA,13,TRBV5-8,CASNPPDSYEQYF,TGTGCCAGCAACCCTCCAGACTCCTACGAGCAGTACTTC
NA,TRBJ1-2,NA,12,TRBV7-8,CASSSDVDGYTF,TGTGCCAGCAGCTCTGACGTGGATGGCTACACCTTC
NA,TRBJ1-4,NA,14,TRBV30,CAWGNSATNEKLFF,TGTGCCTGGGGGAACAGTGCAACTAATGAAAAACTGTTTTTT
NA,TRBJ2-3,NA,11,TRBV29-1,CSVEAPDTQYF,TGCAGCGTTGAAGCGCCTGATACGCAGTATTTT
TRBD1,TRBJ2-7,NA,15,TRBV7-9,CASSLVVTGSHEQYF,TGTGCCAGCAGCTTAGTAGTGACAGGGTCCCACGAGCAGTACTTC
NA,TRBJ1-5,NA,17,TRBV6-4,CASSDRAGAYSNQPQHF,TGTGCCAGCAGTGACCGGGCAGGGGCCTATAGCAATCAGCCCCAGCATTTT
NA,TRBJ1-1,NA,13,TRBV11-2,CASSLDPGTEAFF,TGTGCCAGCAGCTTAGATCCTGGGACTGAAGCTTTCTTT
TRBD2,TRBJ2-3,NA,18,TRBV14,CASSQDTSGRAGADTQYF,TGTGCCAGCAGCCAAGATACTAGCGGGAGGGCCGGGGCAGATACGCAGTATTTT
NA,TRBJ1-4,NA,15,TRBV9,CASSVEAGGDEKLFF,TGTGCCAGCAGCGTAGAGGCAGGAGGGGATGAAAAACTGTTTTTT
NA,TRBJ2-2,NA,17,TRBV10-3,CAISEVAVVGDTGELFF,TGTGCCATCAGTGAAGTTGCGGTCGTGGGGGACACCGGGGAGCTGTTTTTT
TRBD2,TRBJ2-1,few,15,TRBV27,CANPSLATGYNEQFF,TGTGCCAACCCTTCACTAGCGACGGGGTACAATGAGCAGTTCTTC
NA,TRBJ1-1,NA,12,TRBV27,CASGQQNTEAFF,TGTGCCAGCGGGCAGCAGAACACTGAAGCTTTCTTT
TRBD1,TRBJ1-1,NA,15,TRBV14,CASSQWGQVGYEAFF,TGTGCCAGCAGCCAGTGGGGACAGGTAGGATATGAAGCTTTCTTT
NA,TRBJ1-2,NA,16,TRBV4-1,CASSQDRTATLYGYTF,TGCGCCAGCAGCCAAGATCGGACCGCGACCTTATATGGCTACACCTTC
NA,TRBJ1-2,NA,13,TRBV29-1,CSVEPGEPRGYTF,TGCAGCGTTGAGCCAGGGGAGCCTCGTGGCTACACCTTC
TRBD1,TRBJ2-5,NA,16,TRBV7-9,CASSLEGQGSSETQYF,TGTGCCAGCAGCTTAGAAGGACAGGGAAGTTCGGAGACCCAGTACTTC
NA,TRBJ2-1,once,10,TRBV30,CAWSRNEQFF,TGTGCCTGGAGTCGGAATGAGCAGTTCTTC
NA,TRBJ1-6,NA,12,TRBV11-3,CASSFIGSPLHF,TGTGCCAGCAGCTTCATAGGATCACCCCTCCACTTT
NA,TRBJ2-1,NA,13,TRBV29-1,CSGDFPATLEQFF,TGCAGCGGGGACTTCCCCGCCACACTTGAGCAGTTCTTC
TRBD2,TRBJ2-3,NA,14,TRBV2,CASRAGVGEDTQYF,TGTGCCAGCAGAGCGGGAGTGGGGGAAGATACGCAGTATTTT
TRBD1,TRBJ2-7,NA,15,TRBV7-9,CASGRTGTVSYEQYF,TGTGCCAGCGGCCGCACCGGGACAGTCTCCTACGAGCAGTACTTC
NA,TRBJ2-7,NA,12,TRBV5-1,CASSPEPTKQYF,TGCGCCAGCAGCCCCGAACCTACGAAGCAGTACTTC
NA,TRBJ1-2,NA,15,TRBV19,CASSIYGAEAYGYTF,TGTGCCAGTAGTATATACGGGGCGGAAGCCTATGGCTACACCTTC
NA,TRBJ2-1,NA,14,TRBV4-3,CASNSAGSNNEQFF,TGCGCCAGCAATTCCGCGGGAAGTAACAATGAGCAGTTCTTC
NA,TRBJ2-2,NA,13,TRBV18,CASSPQATGELFF,TGTGCCAGCTCACCACAGGCCACCGGGGAGCTGTTTTTT
NA,TRBJ2-1,NA,17,TRBV7-9,CASSQSGDPNFYNEQFF,TGTGCCAGCAGCCAATCAGGGGACCCTAATTTCTACAATGAGCAGTTCTTC
NA,TRBJ2-1,NA,15,TRBV27,CASSLVAATYNEQFF,TGTGCCAGCAGTTTGGTAGCGGCAACCTACAATGAGCAGTTCTTC
NA,TRBJ2-5,NA,15,TRBV11-2,CASSLTPGPQETQYF,TGTGCCAGCAGCCTAACCCCGGGGCCCCAAGAGACCCAGTACTTC
NA,TRBJ1-2,NA,17,TRBV4-1,CASSLTATGGTSGGYTF,TGCGCCAGCAGCCTCACCGCCACGGGAGGGACCTCTGGTGGCTACACCTTC
TRBD1,TRBJ2-7,NA,17,TRBV4-3,CASSQDVETGFFYEQYF,TGCGCCAGCAGCCAAGATGTCGAGACAGGGTTCTTCTACGAGCAGTACTTC
NA,TRBJ2-1,NA,10,TRBV25-1,CASFAVEQFF,TGTGCCAGCTTTGCGGTTGAGCAGTTCTTC
NA,TRBJ2-7,NA,14,TRBV5-4,CASSLGLSSYEQYF,TGTGCCAGCAGCTTGGGCCTGAGCTCCTACGAGCAGTACTTC
TRBD1,TRBJ2-5,NA,15,TRBV7-9,CASSPPWDREETQYF,TGTGCCAGCAGCCCGCCATGGGACAGGGAAGAGACCCAGTACTTC
NA,TRBJ1-5,NA,16,TRBV16,CASSPGHSGTNQPQHF,TGTGCCAGCAGCCCGGGACACTCCGGGACCAATCAGCCCCAGCATTTT
NA,TRBJ2-3,once,15,TRBV5-4,CASSLAGAGPDTQYF,TGTGCCAGCAGCTTGGCCGGGGCGGGGCCAGATACGCAGTATTTT
TRBD2,TRBJ2-7,NA,15,TRBV28,CASSLSGSGSYEQYF,TGTGCCAGCAGTTTATCGGGTAGCGGGTCATACGAGCAGTACTTC
TRBD2,TRBJ2-7,NA,13,TRBV28,CARSSGRSYEQYF,TGTGCCAGATCCTCCGGGAGGTCCTACGAGCAGTACTTC
NA,TRBJ2-1,NA,17,TRBV4-2,CASSQDTRTTSYNEQFF,TGTGCCAGCAGCCAAGATACGAGGACTACCTCCTACAATGAGCAGTTCTTC
TRBD2,TRBJ2-2,NA,13,TRBV7-8,CASSVGLAGELFF,TGTGCCAGCAGCGTCGGACTAGCCGGGGAGCTGTTTTTT
NA,TRBJ2-7,NA,13,TRBV19,CASSFGQFYEQYF,TGTGCCAGTAGTTTCGGACAGTTCTACGAGCAGTACTTC